The 29 T cell receptor beta chains in this list originate from one sample, sequenced in a study of shared clonotypes between healthy human individuals. TCRdb keeps only in-frame clones here, not all; method: immunoSEQ multiplex PCR. The table has about 980,000 clones, less than 85% seen once. The sample comprised memory CD4+ T cells sorted from blood. The subset: CD45RA-negative fraction. All receptors come from a man younger than 35 in good health.

This clone has just a few counts. The chain carries TRBV7-9 and TRBJ2-2; D might be TRBD1 or TRBD2, each matching 5 bases. Germline CDR1 reads SEHNR; CDR2 reads FQNEAQ (reference sequence). V was trimmed by 2 bases and J by 5 bases, leaving 12 bases between them. This CDR3 region has 15 residues. CDR3 coding DNA: TGTGCCAGCAGCTTAAGAGGGGCGGGTACCGGGGAGCTGTTTTTT. Its protein product is CASSLRGAGTGELFF. The complete variable domain, with remaining parts taken from reference TRBV7-9 and TRBJ2-2, reads DTGVSQNPRHKITKRGQNVTFRCDPISEHNRLYWYRQTLGQGPEFLTYFQNEAQLEKSRLLSDRFSAERPKGSFSTLEIQRTEQGDSAMYLCASSLRGAGTGELFFGEGSRLTVL.

The rearrangement joins TRBV6-5 to TRBJ2-4; D remains unclear. Per germline, CDR1 MNHEY and CDR2 SVGAGI. With 6 bases removed from V and 2 bases from J, the gap between germline ends came to 11 bases. CDR3 length: 14 amino acids. Here the CDR3 DNA reads TGTGCCAGCAGCCCTAAAAACTCCAAAAACATTCAGTACTTC. Translating gives CASSPKNSKNIQYF.

As for this clone: The junction does not match germline at one end; this may be a read error. The V call is TRBV7-7, the J call TRBJ2-1; D uncertain. The germline CDR1 and CDR2 sequences are SSHAT and FNYEAQ (reference sequence). The CDR3 sequence is 15 residues long. The DNA for the CDR3 is TGTGCTAGCAGCCCCGGACCGCGCTCCTACAATGAGCAGTTCTTC. Amino acid sequence: CASSPGPRSYNEQFF.

This clone appeared a few times. This rearrangement joins TRBV9 to TRBJ1-3, with D hard to call. The CDR3 is 13 residues long. The V gene's germline CDR1 is SGDLS and CDR2 YYNGEE. The V end was cut by 3 bases, the J end by 5 bases, with 9 bases between. The CDR3 DNA sequence: TGTGCCAGCAGCGCCGAATATAGAAACACCATATATTTT. Translation gives CASSAEYRNTIYF.

The chain couples TRBV9 to TRBJ2-7, with 12 positions matching TRBD1. CDR1 and CDR2 (germline): SGDLS, YYNGEE. V lost 3 bases, J lost 7 bases, and 5 bases stayed unmatched. CDR3 length: 14 amino acids. CDR3: CASSGGQGAREQYF. The CDR3 coding sequence is TGTGCCAGCAGCGGGGGACAGGGGGCGCGTGAGCAGTACTTC.

The gene calls are TRBV6-5 and TRBJ1-6; D ambiguous. CDR1 and CDR2 (germline): MNHEY, SVGAGI. Trimming took off 6 bases at V and 8 bases at J, with 14 bases between the two ends. The CDR3 spans 14 residues. The CDR3 loop reads CASSTSVPYSPLHF. The DNA of the CDR3 is TGTGCCAGCAGCACCTCTGTGCCTTATTCACCCCTCCACTTT.

V usage is TRBV5-6 and J usage is TRBJ1-4; possibly TRBD1 for D (5 bases). This CDR3 has 15 residues. Trimming left V 2 bases short and J 8 bases short, with 16 bases between. The germline V gene encodes CDR1 SGHDT and CDR2 YYEEEE. CDR3 nucleotides: TGTGCCAGCAGCTTCGCGGGACGCACTCCAGAAAAACTGTTTTTT. Protein sequence: CASSFAGRTPEKLFF.

CDR3 DNA sequence: TGTGCCAGCAGCGCCCGAGGGCATCAAGATACGCAGTATTTT. It translates to CASSARGHQDTQYF. The rearrangement joins TRBV7-2 to TRBJ2-3; TRBD2 might be the D (5 bases). Trimming took off 5 bases at V and 5 bases at J, with 14 bases between the two ends. The CDR3 runs 14 residues. The germline gives CDR1 SGHTA, CDR2 FQGNSA.

V usage is TRBV27 and J usage is TRBJ2-3, with D uncertain. V lost 3 bases and J lost 1, with 11 bases in between. From germline, CDR1 is MNHEY and CDR2 SMNVEV (reference sequence). This CDR3 contains 15 residues. The DNA for the CDR3 is TGTGCCAGCAGTTTCGCAAACAGACGCACAGATACGCAGTATTTT. This translates into CASSFANRRTDTQYF.

J is TRBJ2-1 and V is TRBV10-3; 9 bases fit TRBD2. The CDR3 has 15 residues. V lost 6 bases and J lost 10; bases outside the gene matches: 13. Germline V lookup: CDR1 ENHRY, CDR2 SYGVKD. DNA of the CDR3: TGTGCCATCAGCGAGCAGGGCGGGAGGGCCCAGGAGCAGTTCTTC. Translating gives CAISEQGGRAQEQFF.

V and J are TRBV5-6 and TRBJ2-3; 7 positions agree with TRBD1. V was pared by 4 bases and J by 4 bases, with 9 bases of the junction left unmatched. The CDR3 has 15 amino acids. Germline V gene data show CDR1 as SGHDT and CDR2 as YYEEEE. CDR3 loop: CASSPGQLLADTQYF. The CDR3 bases are TGTGCCAGCAGCCCGGGACAGCTCCTGGCAGATACGCAGTATTTT.

The CDR3 DNA is TGTGCCAGCAGTAGGGACTCAAGCACCGGGGAGCTGTTTTTT. It translates to CASSRDSSTGELFF. The gene calls are TRBV2 and TRBJ2-2; perhaps TRBD2 as D (6 bases). Trimming cost V 5 bases and J 4 bases, with 11 bases left between them. The CDR3 is made up of 14 amino acids. Germline V gene data show CDR1 as SNHLY and CDR2 as FYNNEI.

About this clone itself: The sample holds other DNA sequences that translate to the same CDR3. The chain combines TRBV4-2 with TRBJ2-1, with D tentatively TRBD2 (6 bases). The CDR3 loop spans 18 amino acids. Germline CDR1 and CDR2: LGHNA and YNFKEQ. Trimming took 2 bases from V and 4 from J, leaving 21 bases between them. DNA for the CDR3: TGTGCCAGCAGCCAATACAATCCGGCGGGGACGGAGTACAATGAGCAGTTCTTC. It codes for CASSQYNPAGTEYNEQFF.

This clone was seen more than once but under ten times. The chain recombines TRBV10-3 with TRBJ1-4, with TRBD1 matching 8 bases. CDR1 and CDR2 (germline): ENHRY, SYGVKD. J was trimmed by 8 bases and V by 6 bases; bases with no gene match: 5. This CDR3 is built from 13 residues. The CDR3 sequence is CAISDRGAEKLFF. As DNA, the CDR3 is TGTGCCATCAGCGACAGGGGAGCCGAAAAACTGTTTTTT.

The J gene is TRBJ2-1, the V gene TRBV7-2; D might be TRBD2 (6 bases). The CDR3 runs to 17 residues. Germline V CDR1 and CDR2: SGHTA, FQGNSA. V shed 5 bases and J shed 1 base, with 18 bases lying between them. In DNA, the CDR3 is TGTGCCAGCAGCCGAGTGGGAGCGGGTCCGTCCTACAATGAGCAGTTCTTC. As protein: CASSRVGAGPSYNEQFF.

The gene calls are TRBV18 and TRBJ2-3, with 13 nucleotides matching TRBD2. V lost 3 bases and J lost 4; bases outside the gene matches: 13. The germline CDR1 and CDR2 sequences are KGHSH and LQKENI. The CDR3 totals 19 residues. DNA for the CDR3: TGTGCCAGCTCACCGCGGGTTCCGCGGACTAGCGGGAGTGCAGATACGCAGTATTTT. It specifies CASSPRVPRTSGSADTQYF.

J is TRBJ1-2 and V is TRBV28, with TRBD1 matching 7 bases. Germline loops: CDR1 MDHEN, CDR2 SYDVKM. This CDR3 is built from 13 residues. V lost 6 bases, J lost 5 bases, and 6 bases stayed unmatched. CDR3 region: CASRPGGQYGYTF. The CDR3 nucleotides are TGTGCCAGCAGACCAGGGGGGCAATATGGCTACACCTTC.

V usage is TRBV6-1 and J usage is TRBJ2-7; D gene unclear. From germline, CDR1 is MNHNS and CDR2 SASEGT. V lost 5 bases and J 7 bases, leaving 12 bases between the germline ends. This CDR3 has 12 residues. This chain's CDR3 is CASSRRPWEQYF. The CDR3 nucleotides are TGTGCCAGCAGTAGGCGACCCTGGGAGCAGTACTTC.

This clone was seen at least ten times. The same CDR3 is also encoded by other DNA sequences in this sample. This rearrangement joins TRBV7-2 to TRBJ2-7; D uncertain. Looked up from germline, CDR1 is SGHTA and CDR2 is FQGNSA. The CDR3 runs 13 residues. V lost 1 base and J lost 0, with 4 bases in between. The CDR3 here is CASSLGVSYEQYF. The CDR3 nucleotides read TGTGCCAGCAGCTTAGGGGTCTCCTACGAGCAGTACTTC. The full variable domain, in which reference TRBV7-2 and TRBJ2-7 provide the parts outside the CDR3, is GAGVSQSPSNKVTEKGKDVELRCDPISGHTALYWYRQSLGQGLEFLIYFQGNSAPDKSGLPSDRFSAERTGGSVSTLTIQRTQQEDSAVYLCASSLGVSYEQYFGPGTRLTVT.

This clone has just a few counts. The rearrangement uses TRBV2 and TRBJ1-1; tentatively, D is TRBD1 (5 bases). The CDR3 spans 13 residues. Germline lookup yields CDR1 SNHLY and CDR2 FYNNEI. V was cut by 11 bases and J by 3 bases, with 16 bases left in between. The CDR3 nucleotides are TGTGCCTCTCGGGGGGGTCGATACACTGAAGCTTTCTTT. It translates to CASRGGRYTEAFF. Using reference TRBV2 and TRBJ1-1 for the parts outside the CDR3, the full variable domain is EPEVTQTPSHQVTQMGQEVILRCVPISNHLYFYWYRQILGQKVEFLVSFYNNEISEKSEIFDDQFSVERPDGSNFTLKIRSTKLEDSAMYFCASRGGRYTEAFFGQGTRLTVV.

Of note for this clone: Other DNA sequences in the same sample also yield this CDR3. This chain links TRBV20-1 with TRBJ1-2; no clear D gene. This CDR3 comprises 10 residues. Trimming cost V 3 bases and J 7 bases, with 6 bases left between them. The germline gives CDR1 DFQATT, CDR2 SNEGSKA (reference sequence). CDR3 residues: CSASGGGYTF. The CDR3 nucleotides are TGCAGTGCTAGCGGCGGTGGCTACACCTTC.

V gene TRBV6-6 combines with J gene TRBJ1-6; 8 nucleotides line up with TRBD1. V gave up 8 bases and J gave up 2 bases; unmatched junction bases: 8. Germline V gives CDR1 MNHNY, CDR2 SVGAGI (reference sequence). CDR3 length equals 16 residues. The CDR3 spells CASGPDRATYNSPLHF. CDR3 in DNA: TGTGCCAGCGGTCCGGACAGGGCGACCTATAATTCACCCCTCCACTTT.

This clone was picked up one time. The chain couples TRBV11-2 to TRBJ2-5; no clear D gene. CDR3 length: 13 residues. Trimming took off 1 base at V and 5 bases at J, with 8 bases between the two ends. Per germline, CDR1 SGHAT and CDR2 FQNNGV. The CDR3 protein is CASSLGWRETQYF. CDR3 nucleotide sequence: TGTGCCAGCAGCTTAGGGTGGCGGGAGACCCAGTACTTC.

In this sample, this clone turned up once. The V call is TRBV4-1, the J call TRBJ1-4; possibly TRBD1 for D (5 bases). V was shortened by 3 bases and J by 3 bases, with 14 bases between the two germline ends. The length of the CDR3 is 16 residues. From germline, CDR1 is MGHRA and CDR2 YSYEKL. In DNA, the CDR3 is TGCGCCAGCAGCCAGCGCAGGGATTCGGCTAATGAAAAACTGTTTTTT. Its translation is CASSQRRDSANEKLFF.

CDR3 loop: CASSEALGTSGGLAKNIQYF. CDR3 bases: TGTGCCAGCAGTGAAGCTCTTGGGACTAGCGGGGGTCTAGCCAAAAACATTCAGTACTTC. J is TRBJ2-4 and V is TRBV6-1; 14 nucleotides agree with TRBD2. From germline, CDR1 is MNHNS and CDR2 SASEGT. V trimming: 0 bases; J trimming: 0 bases; junction bases outside the gene matches: 7. There are 20 residues in the CDR3.

The rearrangement joins TRBV18 to TRBJ1-2; D gene ambiguous. The CDR3 spans 13 residues. V lost 0 bases and J 8 bases, leaving 10 bases between the germline ends. Germline loops: CDR1 KGHSH, CDR2 LQKENI. CDR3 protein: CASSPPTREGYTF. Here the CDR3 DNA reads TGTGCCAGCTCACCACCGACGAGGGAGGGCTACACCTTC.

The V call is TRBV18, the J call TRBJ2-6; D is undetermined. CDR3 length: 18 residues. V was cut by 2 bases and J by 0 bases, with 14 bases left in between. CDR1 and CDR2 (germline): KGHSH, LQKENI. The DNA for the CDR3 is TGTGCCAGCTCACCAGATACAGTTCTCATCTCTGGGGCCAACGTCCTGACTTTC. Translation: CASSPDTVLISGANVLTF. The full variable domain, its missing parts supplied by reference TRBV18 and TRBJ2-6, is NAGVMQNPRHLVRRRGQEARLRCSPMKGHSHVYWYRQLPEEGLKFMVYLQKENIIDESGMPKERFSAEFPKEGPSILRIQQVVRGDSAAYFCASSPDTVLISGANVLTFGAGSRLTVL.

This clone occurred many times. The chain uses TRBV5-4 and TRBJ2-1; 15 bases are shared with TRBD2. After removal of 3 bases from V and 8 bases from J, the junction contained 3 bases not matched to a gene. The CDR3 has 15 residues. Germline-derived CDR1 and CDR2 are SGHNT and YYREEE (reference sequence). In DNA, the CDR3 is TGTGCCAGCAGCTCCGGGACTAGCGGGAGGCATGAGCAGTTCTTC. Translation gives CASSSGTSGRHEQFF.

CDR3 amino acids: CSARDAPFEFF. CDR3 DNA sequence: TGCAGTGCTAGGGACGCTCCTTTTGAGTTCTTC. The chain joins TRBV20-1 to TRBJ2-1, with D uncertain. The CDR3 is made up of 11 amino acids. Looked up from germline, CDR1 is DFQATT and CDR2 is SNEGSKA (reference sequence). Between the trimmed V and J ends, which lost 3 bases and 14 bases, there was a span of 14 bases.